Below, 9 T cell receptor beta chains from the same sample are listed, as sequenced in a study of blood T cells in healthy people across ages. Through a sample-barcoded 5' primer and a J-beta primer mix, a second PCR was run for roughly 6 to 11 cycles. TCRdb re-called the 5' RACE reads through MiXCR, storing one row per CDR3 protein. Of almost 1 million distinct CDR3 sequences listed, just over 50% are singletons. The sample comprised blood. Receptor source: an older woman in good health.

This clonotype was recorded once. This CDR3 is CASSVGVETQYF. CDR3 sequence (DNA): TGTGCCAGCAGCGTAGGGGTGGAGACCCAGTACTTC. This chain links TRBV9 with TRBJ2-5; D uncertain. CDR1 and CDR2 from the germline V gene are SGDLS and YYNGEE. This CDR3 comprises 12 residues. The ends were cut back, 0 bases at V and 5 bases at J, with 5 bases in the middle.

This clonotype has at least ten counts. The chain carries TRBV4-3 and TRBJ2-3, with TRBD2 matching over 7 bases. V gave up 10 bases and J gave up 2 bases; unmatched junction bases: 15. This CDR3 region has 16 residues. Germline V lookup: CDR1 LGHNA, CDR2 YSLEER. CDR3 in amino acids: CATKRHLAEDTDTQYF. The DNA of the CDR3 is TGCGCCACCAAAAGGCACCTAGCGGAAGACACAGATACGCAGTATTTT.

The chain employs TRBV27 and TRBJ1-6, with unresolved D. From germline, CDR1 is MNHEY and CDR2 SMNVEV (reference sequence). The CDR3 runs 14 residues. Trimming took 6 bases from V and 10 from J, leaving 16 bases between them. This chain's CDR3 is CASREATLGSPLHF. The CDR3 nucleotides read TGTGCCAGCAGAGAAGCCACGCTGGGGTCACCCCTCCACTTT.

The sample holds a few counts of this clonotype. The chain is built from TRBV25-1 and TRBJ1-2; unclear D gene. V lost 4 bases, J lost 3 bases, and 6 bases lay in between. From germline, CDR1 is MGHDK and CDR2 SYGVNS. The CDR3 extends over 12 amino acids. CDR3 sequence reads: CASSGGHYGYTF. The DNA for the CDR3 is TGTGCCAGCAGTGGAGGCCACTATGGCTACACCTTC.

This rearrangement joins TRBV20-1 to TRBJ1-4; possibly TRBD1 for D (5 bases). V was pared by 6 bases and J by 6 bases, with 14 bases between. The germline V gene has CDR1 DFQATT and CDR2 SNEGSKA (reference sequence). CDR3 length: 13 residues. CDR3 coding DNA: TGCAGTGCCAGGGACCCAACGGATGAAAAACTGTTTTTT. Its translation: CSARDPTDEKLFF.

The gene calls are TRBV27 and TRBJ2-1; 9 bases are a match to TRBD2. J gave up 8 bases and V 6 bases, and 20 bases lay outside the gene matches. The CDR3 consists of 18 residues. The germline CDR1 and CDR2 sequences are MNHEY and SMNVEV (reference sequence). In DNA form, the CDR3 reads TGTGCCAGCAGCCCCCGTCCCGCGGGAGGGCCGGTACCGGATGAGCAGTTCTTC. Protein product: CASSPRPAGGPVPDEQFF.

Regarding this clonotype: It is unclear where the CDR3 begins or ends on the DNA, so no DNA is shown, and the CDR3 is as TCRdb lists it. This rearrangement joins TRBV12-3 or TRBV12-4 to TRBJ2-7; the table's TRBD2 call for D was not verified on the DNA. The CDR3 region is 14 residues in length, termini included. CDR3 sequence reads: CASSSSSGPYEQYF.

The V call is TRBV27, the J call TRBJ1-6, with D possibly matching TRBD1 (6 bases). The CDR3 is made up of 17 amino acids. The germline V gene has CDR1 MNHEY and CDR2 SMNVEV (reference sequence). V lost 2 bases, J lost 2 bases, and 13 bases lay in between. The CDR3 region is CASSLRIRGAYNSPLHF. The CDR3 DNA follows: TGTGCCAGCAGTTTACGAATCAGGGGCGCCTATAATTCACCCCTCCACTTT.

This rearrangement joins TRBV7-9 to TRBJ2-7, with TRBD1 identical over 8 bases. Looked up from germline, CDR1 is SEHNR and CDR2 is FQNEAQ (reference sequence). V trimming: 3 bases; J trimming: 6 bases; junction bases outside the gene matches: 7. This CDR3 comprises 14 residues. Written as DNA, the CDR3 is TGTGCCAGCAGCTTGGACAGGGACCCCTTCGAGCAGTACTTC. This encodes CASSLDRDPFEQYF.